The rows below give T cell receptor beta chains drawn from one sample of a study of cytomegalovirus exposure and HLA in healthy donors. The assay was immunoSEQ multiplex PCR, and TCRdb's table has in-frame clones only and misses some. The sample lists tens of thousands of clones; roughly 76% were seen once. Sequenced sample: PBMCs. All receptors derive from a man aged 18 to 30 in good health and CMV-seronegative. Each CDR3 is given with its conserved first and last residue. D genes are given only for firm matches. Size values are once, few and many counts, or a class for expanded clones, and some rows have none.

v_gene,abundance,d_gene,j_gene,len,CDR3aa,CDR3nt
TRBV5-6,.,.,TRBJ2-5,15,CASSAAAGIQETQYF,TGTGCCAGCAGCGCGGCGGCAGGGATCCAAGAGACCCAGTACTTC
TRBV29-1,few,.,TRBJ1-1,16,CSVKRGRVRANTEAFF,TGCAGCGTCAAAAGGGGGAGGGTAAGGGCAAACACTGAAGCTTTCTTT
TRBV7-6,.,TRBD1,TRBJ2-7,14,CASSYRQGSYEQYF,TGTGCCAGCAGCTACAGACAGGGCTCCTACGAGCAGTACTTC
TRBV5-6,few,.,TRBJ1-5,15,CASSSGLYSNQPQHF,TGTGCCAGCAGCTCGGGACTTTATAGCAATCAGCCCCAGCATTTT
TRBV19,.,TRBD1,TRBJ1-2,14,CASSTDRVAAGYTF,TGTGCCAGTAGTACCGACAGGGTAGCCGCGGGCTACACCTTC
TRBV5-1,.,TRBD1,TRBJ2-1,14,CASSLTDRANEQFF,TGCGCCAGCAGCCTTACTGACAGGGCCAATGAGCAGTTCTTC
TRBV6-1,.,TRBD1,TRBJ1-5,17,CASSATRTGYSNQPQHF,TGTGCCAGCAGTGCGACACGGACAGGGTATAGCAATCAGCCCCAGCATTTT
TRBV9,once,.,TRBJ1-4,15,CASSGGGGRSEKLFF,TGTGCCAGCAGCGGCGGCGGGGGGCGGTCTGAAAAACTGTTTTTT
TRBV6-1,.,.,TRBJ1-3,12,CASGLVGNTIYF,TGTGCCAGCGGACTTGTTGGAAACACCATATATTTT
TRBV19,.,TRBD2,TRBJ2-2,18,CASSIGLAGETNTGELFF,TGTGCCAGTAGTATAGGACTAGCGGGCGAAACGAACACCGGGGAGCTGTTTTTT
TRBV6-1,few,TRBD1,TRBJ2-5,15,CASSEMLGQSETQYF,TGTGCCAGCAGTGAGATGTTGGGACAGTCGGAGACCCAGTACTTC
TRBV4-3,.,TRBD2,TRBJ2-3,16,CASSQVAGGRTDTQYF,TGCGCCAGCAGCCAAGTAGCGGGGGGGCGAACAGATACGCAGTATTTT
TRBV5-1,.,.,TRBJ2-7,12,CASARTEYEQYF,TGCGCCAGCGCCCGGACAGAGTACGAGCAGTACTTC
TRBV7-9,once,TRBD1,TRBJ2-1,14,CASSGGQVNNEQFF,TGTGCCAGCAGCGGGGGACAGGTAAACAATGAGCAGTTCTTC
TRBV19,.,.,TRBJ1-2,13,CASSLYREYGYTF,TGTGCCAGTAGTTTATACAGGGAATATGGCTACACCTTC
TRBV7-6,.,TRBD1,TRBJ2-2,15,CASSVRGSGTGELFF,TGTGCCAGCAGCGTCAGGGGGTCGGGCACCGGGGAGCTGTTTTTT
TRBV7-6,.,TRBD2,TRBJ2-5,16,CASSLGAAGGFGTQYF,TGTGCCAGCAGCTTAGGGGCGGCGGGGGGTTTTGGCACCCAGTACTTC
TRBV11-2,.,.,TRBJ2-5,15,CASSLKHTYQETQYF,TGTGCCAGCAGCTTAAAACACACGTACCAAGAGACCCAGTACTTC
TRBV5-1,once,.,TRBJ2-3,13,CASSAAQGDTQYF,TGCGCCAGCAGCGCCGCACAGGGAGATACGCAGTATTTT
TRBV9,.,.,TRBJ2-5,13,CASSASPAETQYF,TGTGCCAGCAGCGCCTCTCCTGCGGAGACCCAGTACTTC
TRBV7-6,.,.,TRBJ2-1,13,CASSQTPPPEQFF,TGTGCCAGCAGCCAGACTCCACCGCCTGAGCAGTTCTTC
TRBV6-5,.,.,TRBJ2-7,13,CASSFTQGQEQYF,TGTGCCAGCAGTTTTACCCAGGGGCAAGAGCAGTACTTC
TRBV15,.,TRBD1,TRBJ1-2,14,CATLQGSDRGDYTF,TGTGCCACCCTCCAAGGGTCCGACAGGGGCGACTACACCTTC
TRBV7-2,.,.,TRBJ1-6,16,CASSPDGSSYNSPLHF,TGTGCCAGCAGCCCGGACGGGAGCTCCTATAATTCACCCCTCCACTTT
TRBV6-1,.,TRBD2,TRBJ2-1,18,CASSDRGGVPNINNEQFF,TGTGCCAGCAGTGATCGGGGGGGGGTTCCCAATATTAACAATGAGCAGTTCTTC
TRBV19,.,.,TRBJ2-2,15,CASNRGTANTGELFF,TGTGCCAGTAACCGCGGGACCGCGAACACCGGGGAGCTGTTTTTT
TRBV5-4,.,TRBD1,TRBJ1-6,17,CASSPPGGTGSNSPLHF,TGTGCCAGCAGCCCCCCCGGAGGGACAGGGAGTAATTCACCCCTCCACTTT
TRBV6-5,once,TRBD1,TRBJ1-2,16,CASSWKGQEFTDGYTF,TGTGCCAGCAGTTGGAAGGGACAGGAGTTTACTGATGGCTACACCTTC
TRBV19,few,.,TRBJ2-2,15,CASSIGAGVTGELFF,TGTGCCAGTAGTATTGGGGCAGGGGTCACCGGGGAGCTGTTTTTT
TRBV29-1,.,TRBD1,TRBJ2-2,15,CSARDRGLGTGELFF,TGCAGCGCACGGGACAGGGGGCTCGGCACCGGGGAGCTGTTTTTT
TRBV7-3,.,TRBD1,TRBJ1-2,13,CASSLIGTGVYTF,TGTGCCAGCAGCTTAATTGGGACAGGGGTCTACACCTTC